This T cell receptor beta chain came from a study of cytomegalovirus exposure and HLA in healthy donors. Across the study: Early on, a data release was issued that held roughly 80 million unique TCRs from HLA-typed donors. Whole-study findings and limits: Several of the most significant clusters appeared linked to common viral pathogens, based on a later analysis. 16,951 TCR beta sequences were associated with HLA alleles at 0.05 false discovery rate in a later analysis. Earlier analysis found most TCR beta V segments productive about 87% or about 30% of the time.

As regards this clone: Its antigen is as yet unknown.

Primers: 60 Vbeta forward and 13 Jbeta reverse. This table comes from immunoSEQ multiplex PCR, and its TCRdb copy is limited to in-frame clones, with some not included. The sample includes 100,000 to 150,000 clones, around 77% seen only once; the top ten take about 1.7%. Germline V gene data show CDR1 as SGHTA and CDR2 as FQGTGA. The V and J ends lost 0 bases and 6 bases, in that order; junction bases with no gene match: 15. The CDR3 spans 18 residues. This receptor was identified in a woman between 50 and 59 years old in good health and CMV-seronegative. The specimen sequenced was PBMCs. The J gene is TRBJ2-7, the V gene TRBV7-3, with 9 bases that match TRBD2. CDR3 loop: CASSLTVAGVGLGGEQYF. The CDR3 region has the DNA TGTGCCAGCAGCTTAACGGTAGCGGGAGTGGGCCTTGGGGGCGAGCAGTACTTC.